A selection of T cell receptor beta chains follows, all from one sample in a study of shared clonotypes between healthy human individuals. Produced via immunoSEQ multiplex PCR; TCRdb's table is partial and in-frame only. Of a few hundred thousand clones in the sample, roughly 70% were seen once. The source material was memory CD4+ T cells sorted from blood. The receptor source for this set is a young man in good health. Both conserved end residues are part of each CDR3. Fields, in order: D gene, V gene, J gene, clone size, CDR3 length, CDR3 DNA, CDR3 protein. D genes are given only for firm matches. Clone size appears in some rows only: once, few, many, or a class for an expanded clone.

d_call: -; v_call: TRBV19; j_call: TRBJ1-5; clone_size: -; cdr3_length: 17; cdr3_nt: TGTGCCAGTAGTACGACAGACCCATGGAATAGCAATCAGCCCCAGCATTTT; cdr3_aa: CASSTTDPWNSNQPQHF
d_call: -; v_call: TRBV5-4; j_call: TRBJ2-1; clone_size: -; cdr3_length: 15; cdr3_nt: TGTGCCAGCAGCACCGGACTGGGAGCCCCCAATGAGCAGTTCTTC; cdr3_aa: CASSTGLGAPNEQFF
d_call: TRBD1; v_call: TRBV2; j_call: TRBJ2-1; clone_size: many; cdr3_length: 12; cdr3_nt: TGTGCCAGCAGTGAGGGACAGTATTCGGAGTTCTTC; cdr3_aa: CASSEGQYSEFF
d_call: -; v_call: TRBV5-1; j_call: TRBJ2-1; clone_size: -; cdr3_length: 14; cdr3_nt: TGCGCCAGCAGCTTGACGGGAAAATACAATGAGCAGTTCTTC; cdr3_aa: CASSLTGKYNEQFF
d_call: TRBD1; v_call: TRBV5-4; j_call: TRBJ2-3; clone_size: -; cdr3_length: 16; cdr3_nt: TGTGCCAGCAGCTTGGCCGCCAGGGGGCCTACAGATACGCAGTATTTT; cdr3_aa: CASSLAARGPTDTQYF
d_call: -; v_call: TRBV20-1; j_call: TRBJ2-3; clone_size: -; cdr3_length: 10; cdr3_nt: TGCAGTGCTTACACAGATACGCAGTATTTT; cdr3_aa: CSAYTDTQYF
d_call: TRBD1; v_call: TRBV29-1; j_call: TRBJ1-4; clone_size: few; cdr3_length: 13; cdr3_nt: TGCAGCGTGCAGGGGGCAACTAATGAAAAACTGTTTTTT; cdr3_aa: CSVQGATNEKLFF
d_call: TRBD2; v_call: TRBV20-1; j_call: TRBJ2-1; clone_size: -; cdr3_length: 11; cdr3_nt: TGCAGTGCTCGACTAGCGGGAGCCAAATTCTTC; cdr3_aa: CSARLAGAKFF
d_call: TRBD2; v_call: TRBV7-3; j_call: TRBJ2-3; clone_size: -; cdr3_length: 14; cdr3_nt: TGTGCCAGCAGCCCACGACTAGCGACGGATACGCAGTATTTT; cdr3_aa: CASSPRLATDTQYF
d_call: -; v_call: TRBV28; j_call: TRBJ1-5; clone_size: -; cdr3_length: 14; cdr3_nt: TGTGCCAGCAGTTTACGACATTTTAGTCAGCCCCAGCATTTT; cdr3_aa: CASSLRHFSQPQHF